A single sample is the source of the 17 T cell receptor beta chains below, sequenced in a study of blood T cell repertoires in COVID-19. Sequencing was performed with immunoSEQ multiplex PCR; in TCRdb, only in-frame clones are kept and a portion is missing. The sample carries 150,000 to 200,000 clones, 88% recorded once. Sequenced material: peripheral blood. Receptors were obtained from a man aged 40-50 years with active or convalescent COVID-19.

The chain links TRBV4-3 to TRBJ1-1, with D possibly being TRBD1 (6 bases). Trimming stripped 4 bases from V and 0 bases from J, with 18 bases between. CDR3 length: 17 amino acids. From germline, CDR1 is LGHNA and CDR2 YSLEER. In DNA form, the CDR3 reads TGCGCCAGCAGCCTGAAAGGGGGGGGCCCGATGAACACTGAAGCTTTCTTT. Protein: CASSLKGGGPMNTEAFF.

CDR3 sequence reads: CASSQDVGGYNEQFF. CDR3 in DNA: TGTGCCAGCAGCCAAGATGTCGGGGGCTACAATGAGCAGTTCTTC. The chain carries TRBV3-1 (or the pseudogene TRBV3-2) and TRBJ2-1, with D perhaps matching TRBD2 (6 bases). The CDR3 spans 15 residues. Deletions cut 0 bases from V and 3 bases from J, with 9 bases between. From germline, CDR1 is LGHDT and CDR2 YNNKEL (reference sequence).

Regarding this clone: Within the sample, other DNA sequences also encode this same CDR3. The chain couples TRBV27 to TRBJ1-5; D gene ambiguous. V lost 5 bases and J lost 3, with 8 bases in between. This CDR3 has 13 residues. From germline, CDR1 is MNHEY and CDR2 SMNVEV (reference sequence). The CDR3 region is CASSLSYNQPQHF. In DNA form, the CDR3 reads TGTGCCAGCAGTCTCAGTTACAATCAGCCCCAGCATTTT.

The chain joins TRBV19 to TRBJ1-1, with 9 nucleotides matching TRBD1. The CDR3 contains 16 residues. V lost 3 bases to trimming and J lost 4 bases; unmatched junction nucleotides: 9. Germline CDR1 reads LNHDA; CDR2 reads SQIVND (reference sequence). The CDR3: CASSMSPGTGPTEAFF. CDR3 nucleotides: TGTGCCAGTAGTATGAGTCCCGGGACAGGGCCCACTGAAGCTTTCTTT.

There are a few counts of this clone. The CDR3 sequence: CASTGTVQPQHF. Here the CDR3 DNA reads TGTGCCAGCACGGGGACAGTTCAGCCCCAGCATTTT. This chain uses TRBV6-5 with TRBJ1-5, with 7 bases identical to TRBD1. CDR1 MNHEY and CDR2 SVGAGI come from the germline V gene. The ends lost 7 bases at V and 6 bases at J; junction bases unmatched: 3. There are 12 residues in the CDR3.

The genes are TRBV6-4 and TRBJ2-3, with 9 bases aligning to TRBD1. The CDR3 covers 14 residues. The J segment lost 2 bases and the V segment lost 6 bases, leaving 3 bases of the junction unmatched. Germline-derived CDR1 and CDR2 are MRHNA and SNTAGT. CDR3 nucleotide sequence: TGTGCCAGCAGAGGGACAGGGACCACAGATACGCAGTATTTT. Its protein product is CASRGTGTTDTQYF.

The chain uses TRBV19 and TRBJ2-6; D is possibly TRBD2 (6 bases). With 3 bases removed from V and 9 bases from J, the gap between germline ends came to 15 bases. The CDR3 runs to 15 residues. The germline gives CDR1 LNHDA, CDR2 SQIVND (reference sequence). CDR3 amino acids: CASSIGGSYINVLTF. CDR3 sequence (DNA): TGTGCCAGTAGTATCGGGGGTAGTTATATCAACGTCCTGACTTTC.

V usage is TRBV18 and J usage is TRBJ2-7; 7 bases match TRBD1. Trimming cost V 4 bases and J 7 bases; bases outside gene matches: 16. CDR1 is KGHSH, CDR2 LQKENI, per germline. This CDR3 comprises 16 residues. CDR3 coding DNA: TGTGCCAGCTCACGCCCAACCGGGACAGAGGCCGGGGAGCAGTACTTC. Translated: CASSRPTGTEAGEQYF.

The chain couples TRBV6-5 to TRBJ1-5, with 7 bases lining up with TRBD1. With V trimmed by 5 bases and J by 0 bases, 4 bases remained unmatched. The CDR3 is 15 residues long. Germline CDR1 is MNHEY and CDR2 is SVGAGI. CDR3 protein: CASSPDRVSNQPQHF. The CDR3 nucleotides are TGTGCCAGCAGTCCCGACAGGGTTAGCAATCAGCCCCAGCATTTT.

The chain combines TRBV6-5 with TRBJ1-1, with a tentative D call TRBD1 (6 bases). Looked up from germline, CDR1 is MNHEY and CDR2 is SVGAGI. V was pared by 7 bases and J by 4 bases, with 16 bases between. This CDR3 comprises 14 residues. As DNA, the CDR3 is TGTGCCAGCAAAGGTGGGGGGGGGCCCACTGAAGCTTTCTTT. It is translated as CASKGGGGPTEAFF.

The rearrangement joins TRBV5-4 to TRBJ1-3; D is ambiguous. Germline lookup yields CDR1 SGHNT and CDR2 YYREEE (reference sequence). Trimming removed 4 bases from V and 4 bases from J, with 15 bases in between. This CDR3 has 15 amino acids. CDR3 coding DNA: TGTGCCAGCAGCCCCGGTCTGGAGGGCGGAAACACCATATATTTT. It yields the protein CASSPGLEGGNTIYF. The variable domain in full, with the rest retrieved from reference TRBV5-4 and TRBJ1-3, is ETGVTQSPTHLIKTRGQQVTLRCSSQSGHNTVSWYQQALGQGPQFIFQYYREEENGRGNFPPRFSGLQFPNYSSELNVNALELDDSALYLCASSPGLEGGNTIYFGEGSWLTVV.

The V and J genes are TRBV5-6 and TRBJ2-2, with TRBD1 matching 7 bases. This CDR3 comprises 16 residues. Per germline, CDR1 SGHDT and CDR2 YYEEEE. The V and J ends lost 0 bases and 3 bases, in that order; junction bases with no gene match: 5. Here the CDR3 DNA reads TGTGCCAGCAGCTTGGCGTTTAGGGGGCACACCGGGGAGCTGTTTTTT. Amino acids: CASSLAFRGHTGELFF.

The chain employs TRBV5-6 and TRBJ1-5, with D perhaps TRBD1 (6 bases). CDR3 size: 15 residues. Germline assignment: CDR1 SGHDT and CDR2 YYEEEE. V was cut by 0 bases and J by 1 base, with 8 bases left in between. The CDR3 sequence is CASSLGQGSNQPQHF. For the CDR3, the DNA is TGTGCCAGCAGCTTGGGGCAGGGGAGCAATCAGCCCCAGCATTTT.

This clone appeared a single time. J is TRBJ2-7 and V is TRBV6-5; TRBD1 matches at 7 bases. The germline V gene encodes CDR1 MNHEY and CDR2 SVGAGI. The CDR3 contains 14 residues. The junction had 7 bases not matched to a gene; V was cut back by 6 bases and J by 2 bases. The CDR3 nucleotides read TGTGCCAGCAGAACTCAACAGGGGACCTACGAGCAGTACTTC. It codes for CASRTQQGTYEQYF.

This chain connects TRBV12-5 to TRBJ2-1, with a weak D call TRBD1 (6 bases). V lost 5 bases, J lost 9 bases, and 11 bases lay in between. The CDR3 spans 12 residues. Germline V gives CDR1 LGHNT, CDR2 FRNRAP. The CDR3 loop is CASGSRGIEQFF. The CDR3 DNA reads TGTGCTAGTGGTAGCAGGGGTATTGAGCAGTTCTTC.

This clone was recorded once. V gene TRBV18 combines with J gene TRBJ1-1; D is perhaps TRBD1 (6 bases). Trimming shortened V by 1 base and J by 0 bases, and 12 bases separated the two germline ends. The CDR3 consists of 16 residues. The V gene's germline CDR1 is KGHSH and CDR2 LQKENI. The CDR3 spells CASSPLVQGLNTEAFF. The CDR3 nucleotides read TGTGCCAGCTCACCACTAGTTCAGGGGTTGAACACTGAAGCTTTCTTT.

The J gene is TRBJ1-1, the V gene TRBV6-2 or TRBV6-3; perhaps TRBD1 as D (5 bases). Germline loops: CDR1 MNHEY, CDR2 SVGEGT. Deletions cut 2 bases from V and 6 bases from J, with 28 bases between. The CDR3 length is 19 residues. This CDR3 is CASSYGVVSHKTVTAEAFF. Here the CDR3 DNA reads TGTGCCAGCAGTTACGGTGTGGTATCACATAAGACAGTCACTGCTGAAGCTTTCTTT.